This is a list of T cell receptor beta chains from one sample in a study of T-cell reconstitution after alpha-beta-depleted transplantation in children. TCRdb re-derived calls from the PCR reads in MiXCR, one entry per CDR3 protein. The sample lists about 980,000 distinct CDR3 sequences, about 29% occurring once. This specimen was PBMCs, mostly from graft donor cells, taken 360 days after TCRalphabeta/CD19-depleted stem cell transplant. These receptors originate from a boy under two years old who had a stem cell transplant for SCID, so the T cells may come from the graft donor. CDR3s include the opening cysteine and the closing phenylalanine or tryptophan. The order of the fields is D gene, clone size, V gene, J gene, CDR3 protein, CDR3 DNA. The D gene is left open where the match is weak. Only some rows state a clone size, as once, few, many or a class for expanded clones.

TRBD2	-	TRBV6-1	TRBJ2-5	CASRTSGGRQETQYF	TGTGCCAGCCGCACTAGCGGGGGGCGGCAAGAGACCCAGTACTTC
TRBD1	-	TRBV7-6	TRBJ2-7	CASSPLTGRDEQYF	TGTGCCAGCAGCCCCTTGACAGGGCGGGACGAGCAGTACTTC
-	-	TRBV5-5	TRBJ2-5	CASSLVVQQETQYF	TGTGCCAGCAGCTTGGTGGTCCAACAGGAGACCCAGTACTTC
-	few	TRBV5-1	TRBJ1-1	CATRTSMNTEAFF	TGCGCCACCCGGACGAGCATGAACACTGAAGCTTTCTTT
-	many	TRBV20-1	TRBJ2-1	CSARNNEQFF	TGCAGTGCTAGAAACAATGAGCAGTTCTTC
-	many	TRBV3-1	TRBJ2-1	CASSQQGIEQFF	TGTGCCAGCAGCCAACAGGGAATTGAGCAGTTCTTC
-	-	TRBV20-1	TRBJ2-4	CSARGGSGAKNIQYF	TGCAGTGCTAGAGGAGGGAGCGGGGCCAAAAACATTCAGTACTTC
TRBD2	few	TRBV7-9	TRBJ2-1	CASSPLGSGGNEQFF	TGTGCCAGCAGCCCCCTGGGGAGCGGGGGAAATGAGCAGTTCTTC
-	-	TRBV20-1	TRBJ1-3	CSATTQSSSGNTIYF	TGCAGTGCTACTACACAGTCGAGCTCTGGAAACACCATATATTTT
-	few	TRBV10-3	TRBJ2-1	CAISARGANGEQFF	TGTGCCATCAGTGCGAGGGGGGCCAACGGTGAGCAGTTCTTC
TRBD1	few	TRBV6-5	TRBJ2-4	CASSYSSQGVAKNIQYF	TGTGCCAGCAGTTACTCGTCCCAGGGGGTAGCCAAAAACATTCAGTACTTC
TRBD1	-	TRBV2	TRBJ1-1	CASSDSVRGRTEAFF	TGTGCCAGCAGTGATTCGGTCAGGGGGCGGACTGAAGCTTTCTTT
-	-	TRBV6-1	TRBJ2-1	CASKGIEQFF	TGTGCCAGCAAAGGTATTGAGCAGTTCTTC
TRBD1	-	TRBV29-1	TRBJ2-7	CSVEEQGYEQYF	TGCAGCGTTGAAGAACAGGGGTACGAGCAGTACTTC
-	few	TRBV3-1	TRBJ2-5	CASSQDYDRETQYF	TGTGCCAGCAGCCAAGATTACGACAGAGAGACCCAGTACTTC
TRBD2	-	TRBV4-1	TRBJ2-5	CASSQDRTSGEETQYF	TGCGCCAGCAGCCAAGATCGGACTAGCGGGGAAGAGACCCAGTACTTC
TRBD2	-	TRBV20-1	TRBJ2-1	CSARISGGARNEQFF	TGCAGTGCTAGGATTAGCGGGGGGGCCAGGAATGAGCAGTTCTTC